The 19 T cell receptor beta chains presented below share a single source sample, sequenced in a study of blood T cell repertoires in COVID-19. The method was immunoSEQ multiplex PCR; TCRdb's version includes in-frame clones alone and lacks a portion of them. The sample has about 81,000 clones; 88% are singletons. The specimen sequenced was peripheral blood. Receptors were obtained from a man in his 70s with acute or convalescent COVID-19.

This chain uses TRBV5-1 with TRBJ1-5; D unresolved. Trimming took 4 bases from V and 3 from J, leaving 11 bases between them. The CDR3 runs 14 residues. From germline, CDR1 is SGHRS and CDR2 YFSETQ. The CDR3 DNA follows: TGCGCCAGCAGCGAGGGATCAAACAATCAGCCCCAGCATTTT. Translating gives CASSEGSNNQPQHF. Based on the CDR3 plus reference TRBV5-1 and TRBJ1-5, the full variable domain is KAGVTQTPRYLIKTRGQQVTLSCSPISGHRSVSWYQQTPGQGLQFLFEYFSETQRNKGNFPGRFSGRQFSNSRSEMNVSTLELGDSALYLCASSEGSNNQPQHFGDGTRLSIL.

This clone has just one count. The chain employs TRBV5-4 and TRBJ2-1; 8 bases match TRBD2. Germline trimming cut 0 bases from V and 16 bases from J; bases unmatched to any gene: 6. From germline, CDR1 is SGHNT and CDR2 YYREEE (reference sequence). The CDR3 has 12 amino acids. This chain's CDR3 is CASSLAGGALFF. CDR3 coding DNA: TGTGCCAGCAGCTTGGCCGGGGGGGCCCTTTTCTTC.

CDR3 nucleotide sequence: TGTGCCAGCAGCGTAGCCCTAGCGGGGACCAACAATGAGCAGTTCTTC. Amino acid sequence: CASSVALAGTNNEQFF. The chain uses TRBV9 and TRBJ2-1; 9 nucleotides agree with TRBD2. Trimming took 0 bases from V and 5 from J; bases not matched to a gene: 6. The CDR3 consists of 16 residues. Germline CDR1 and CDR2: SGDLS and YYNGEE.

CDR3 residues: CASGSPLGGGFDGYTF. The CDR3 nucleotides are TGTGCTAGTGGTTCGCCACTTGGGGGGGGCTTTGATGGCTACACCTTC. V gene TRBV12-5 combines with J gene TRBJ1-2, with D perhaps TRBD1 (6 bases). The CDR3 consists of 16 residues. Trimming stripped 4 bases from V and 6 bases from J, with 21 bases between. CDR1 is LGHNT, CDR2 FRNRAP, per germline.

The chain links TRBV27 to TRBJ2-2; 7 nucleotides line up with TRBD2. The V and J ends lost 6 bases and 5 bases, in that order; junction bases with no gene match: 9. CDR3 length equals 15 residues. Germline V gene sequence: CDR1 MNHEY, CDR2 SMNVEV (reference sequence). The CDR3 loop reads CASSPAGVQTGELFF. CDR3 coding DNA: TGTGCCAGCAGCCCGGCGGGAGTCCAAACCGGGGAGCTGTTTTTT.

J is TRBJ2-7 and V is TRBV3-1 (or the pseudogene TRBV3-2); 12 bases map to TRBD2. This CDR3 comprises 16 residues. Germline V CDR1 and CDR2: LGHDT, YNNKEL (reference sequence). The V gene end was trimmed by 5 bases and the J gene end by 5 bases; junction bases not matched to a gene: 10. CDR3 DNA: TGTGCCAGCAGCTACCCCAGACTAGCGGGAGTCCACGAGCAGTACTTC. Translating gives CASSYPRLAGVHEQYF.

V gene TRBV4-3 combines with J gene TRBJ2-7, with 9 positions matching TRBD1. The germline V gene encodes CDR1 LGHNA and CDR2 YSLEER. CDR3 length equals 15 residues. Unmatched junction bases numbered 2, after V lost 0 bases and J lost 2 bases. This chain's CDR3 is CASSQDRQGAYEQYF. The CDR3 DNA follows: TGCGCCAGCAGCCAAGATCGACAGGGGGCCTACGAGCAGTACTTC.

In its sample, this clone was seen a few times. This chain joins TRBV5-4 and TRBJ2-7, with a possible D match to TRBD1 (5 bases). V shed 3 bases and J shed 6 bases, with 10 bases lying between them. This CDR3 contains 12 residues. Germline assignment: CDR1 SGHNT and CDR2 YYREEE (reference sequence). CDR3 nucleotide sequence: TGTGCCAGCAGCTACGACAGCTCCGAGCAGTACTTC. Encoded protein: CASSYDSSEQYF. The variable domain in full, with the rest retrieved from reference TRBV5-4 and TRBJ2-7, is ETGVTQSPTHLIKTRGQQVTLRCSSQSGHNTVSWYQQALGQGPQFIFQYYREEENGRGNFPPRFSGLQFPNYSSELNVNALELDDSALYLCASSYDSSEQYFGPGTRLTVT.

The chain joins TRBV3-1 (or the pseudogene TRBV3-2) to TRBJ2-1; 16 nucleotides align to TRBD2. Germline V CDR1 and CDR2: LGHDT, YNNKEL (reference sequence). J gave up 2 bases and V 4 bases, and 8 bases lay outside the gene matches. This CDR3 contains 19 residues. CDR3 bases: TGTGCCAGCAGCCCCGGGACTAGCGGGAGGGCCCTGGCCTACAATGAGCAGTTCTTC. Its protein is CASSPGTSGRALAYNEQFF.

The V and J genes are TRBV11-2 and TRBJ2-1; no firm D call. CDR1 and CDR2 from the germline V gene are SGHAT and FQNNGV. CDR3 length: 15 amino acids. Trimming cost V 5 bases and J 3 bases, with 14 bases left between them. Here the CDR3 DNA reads TGTGCCAGCAGCCCGACACAAACCAACTACAATGAGCAGTTCTTC. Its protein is CASSPTQTNYNEQFF.

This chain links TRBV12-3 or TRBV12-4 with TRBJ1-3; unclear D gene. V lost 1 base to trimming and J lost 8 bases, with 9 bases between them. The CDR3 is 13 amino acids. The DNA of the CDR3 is TGTGCCAGCAGTTTAGGAGGTGCGGACACCATATATTTT. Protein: CASSLGGADTIYF.

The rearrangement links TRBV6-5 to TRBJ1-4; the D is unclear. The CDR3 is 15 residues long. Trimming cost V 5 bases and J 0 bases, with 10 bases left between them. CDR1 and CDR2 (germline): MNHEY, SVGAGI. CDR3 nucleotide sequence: TGTGCCAGCAGTCCGTGGTCAGCAACTAATGAAAAACTGTTTTTT. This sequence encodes CASSPWSATNEKLFF.

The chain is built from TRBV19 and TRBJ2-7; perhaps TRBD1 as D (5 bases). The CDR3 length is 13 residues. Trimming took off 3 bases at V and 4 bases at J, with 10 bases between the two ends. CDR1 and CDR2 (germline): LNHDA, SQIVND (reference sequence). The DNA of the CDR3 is TGTGCCAGTAGTATTGGCAGGGTTTACGAGCAGTACTTC. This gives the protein CASSIGRVYEQYF. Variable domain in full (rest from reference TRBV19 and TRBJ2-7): DGGITQSPKYLFRKEGQNVTLSCEQNLNHDAMYWYRQDPGQGLRLIYYSQIVNDFQKGDIAEGYSVSREKKESFPLTVTSAQKNPTAFYLCASSIGRVYEQYFGPGTRLTVT.

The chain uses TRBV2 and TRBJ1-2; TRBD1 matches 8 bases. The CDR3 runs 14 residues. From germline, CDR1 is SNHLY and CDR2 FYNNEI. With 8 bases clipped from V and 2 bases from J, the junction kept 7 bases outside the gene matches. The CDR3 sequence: CASGRQGRNYGYTF. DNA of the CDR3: TGTGCCAGCGGGAGACAGGGGCGAAACTATGGCTACACCTTC.

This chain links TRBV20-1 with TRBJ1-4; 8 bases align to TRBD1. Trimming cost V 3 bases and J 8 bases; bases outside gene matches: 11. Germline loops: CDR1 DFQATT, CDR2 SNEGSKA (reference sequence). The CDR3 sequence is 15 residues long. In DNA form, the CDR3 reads TGCAGTGCTAGTATAAACAGGGGGATGGGGGAAAAACTGTTTTTT. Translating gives CSASINRGMGEKLFF.

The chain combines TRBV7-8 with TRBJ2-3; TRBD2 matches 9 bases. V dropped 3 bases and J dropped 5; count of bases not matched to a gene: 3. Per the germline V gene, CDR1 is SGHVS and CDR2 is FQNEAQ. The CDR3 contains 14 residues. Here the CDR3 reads CASSLGLAGDTQYF. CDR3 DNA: TGTGCCAGCAGCTTGGGACTAGCTGGAGATACGCAGTATTTT.

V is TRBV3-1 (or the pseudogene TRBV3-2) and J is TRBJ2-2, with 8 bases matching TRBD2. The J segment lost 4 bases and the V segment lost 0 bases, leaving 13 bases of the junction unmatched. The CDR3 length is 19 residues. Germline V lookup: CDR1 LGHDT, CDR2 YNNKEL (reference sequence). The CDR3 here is CASSQEQREKGDGTGELFF. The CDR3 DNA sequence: TGTGCCAGCAGCCAAGAGCAGCGGGAGAAGGGCGACGGCACCGGGGAGCTGTTTTTT.

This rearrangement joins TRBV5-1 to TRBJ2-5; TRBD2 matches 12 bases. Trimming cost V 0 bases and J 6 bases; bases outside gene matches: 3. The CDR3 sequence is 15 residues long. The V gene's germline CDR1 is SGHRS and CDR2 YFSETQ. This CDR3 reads CASSLVLAGGKTQYF. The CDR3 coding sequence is TGCGCCAGCAGCTTGGTACTAGCGGGGGGAAAGACCCAGTACTTC.

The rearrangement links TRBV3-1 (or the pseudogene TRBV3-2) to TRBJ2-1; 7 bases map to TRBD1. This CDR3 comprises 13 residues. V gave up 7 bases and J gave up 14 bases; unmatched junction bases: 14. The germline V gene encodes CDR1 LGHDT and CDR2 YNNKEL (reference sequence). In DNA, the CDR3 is TGTGCCAGCACACAGGGGTATTCTGGGGGCGAGTTCTTC. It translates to CASTQGYSGGEFF.